This TCR beta chain came from a study of blood T cells in healthy people across ages. Per the germline V gene, CDR1 is SNHLY and CDR2 is FYNNEI. Deletions cut 8 bases from V and 4 bases from J, with 13 bases between. The CDR3 has 13 amino acids. This clonotype was recorded a few times. The second PCR ran about 6 to 12 cycles with a sample-barcoded 5' primer and J-beta primers. TCRdb fed the 5' RACE reads into MiXCR, producing one record per CDR3 protein. The table lists about 760,000 distinct CDR3 sequences, 25% of them singletons. This sample also belongs to another study, concerning T cells of mothers and their children.

The sequencing input was blood. This sequence originates from a boy aged 5-17 years in good health. The chain recombines TRBV2 with TRBJ2-3; D is perhaps TRBD2 (6 bases). The CDR3 DNA reads TGTGCCAGCCCCGGCGTAGCGGCAGATACGCAGTATTTT. Its protein is CASPGVAADTQYF.